This T cell receptor (beta chain) was sequenced during a study of shared clonotypes between healthy human individuals. Per germline, CDR1 SNHLY and CDR2 FYNNEI. Between the trimmed V and J ends, which lost 3 bases and 5 bases, there was a span of 6 bases. This CDR3 comprises 12 residues. General observations from the study: Memory subsets had estimated richness that was generally smaller than that of naive subsets. Generation of non-shared clonotypes was less probable than generation of clonotypes shared by all four donors.

Naive CD8 cells comprised CD45RO-negative, CCR7-positively selected cells, excluding terminally differentiated effector memory CD45RA+ cells. This table comes from immunoSEQ multiplex PCR, and its TCRdb copy is limited to in-frame clones, with some not included. The profile shows more than 600,000 clones, 90% to 95% of them singletons. As regards this clone: Its antigen remains unidentified.

The chain links TRBV2 to TRBJ2-3; D call uncertain. Sequences were obtained from naive CD8+ T cells sorted from blood. The source is a man aged 25-45 years in good health. The CDR3 region has the DNA TGTGCCAGCAGTGACGACGGAGATACGCAGTATTTT. This sequence encodes CASSDDGDTQYF.